A single T cell receptor beta chain is shown here with its context. The antigen remains undetermined. Repertoires were generated with immunoSEQ multiplex PCR, while TCRdb's copy carries only in-frame clones and drops some. The sample has under 200,000 clones, more than 85% seen once. The CDR3 has 14 residues. Trimming stripped 4 bases from V and 7 bases from J, with 13 bases between. In germline, CDR1 is LGHDT, CDR2 YNNKEL (reference sequence). This sample is part of a study of T cell responses to AZD1222 COVID-19 vaccine. Regarding the study as a whole: An increase in Spike-specific TCR breadth and depth was observed after two AZD1222 doses.

This specimen consisted of peripheral blood, obtained on day 0 of AZD1222 vaccination. The J gene is TRBJ2-2, the V gene TRBV3-1 (or the pseudogene TRBV3-2); possibly TRBD2 for D (7 bases). This clonotype was obtained from an adult in good health. CDR3 region: CASSPRGAVGELFF. Written as DNA, the CDR3 is TGTGCCAGCAGCCCCCGGGGGGCGGTCGGGGAGCTGTTTTTT.